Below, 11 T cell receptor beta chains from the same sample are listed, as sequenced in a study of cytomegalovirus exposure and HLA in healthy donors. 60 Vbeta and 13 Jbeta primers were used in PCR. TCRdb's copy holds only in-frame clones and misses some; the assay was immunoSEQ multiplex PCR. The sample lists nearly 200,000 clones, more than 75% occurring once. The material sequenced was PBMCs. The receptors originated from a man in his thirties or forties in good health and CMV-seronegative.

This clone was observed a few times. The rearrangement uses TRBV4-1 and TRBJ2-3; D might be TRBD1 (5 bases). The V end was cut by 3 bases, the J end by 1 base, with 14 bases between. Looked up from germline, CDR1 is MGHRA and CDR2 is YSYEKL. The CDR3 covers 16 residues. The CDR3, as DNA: TGCGCCAGCAGCCAGGGTGGGGCTTCAGGCACAGATACGCAGTATTTT. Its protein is CASSQGGASGTDTQYF.

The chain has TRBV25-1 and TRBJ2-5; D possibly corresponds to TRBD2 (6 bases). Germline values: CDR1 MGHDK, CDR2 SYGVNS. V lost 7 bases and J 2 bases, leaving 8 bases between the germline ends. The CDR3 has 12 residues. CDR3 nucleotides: TGTGCCAGCAATCTAGCGCAAGAGACCCAGTACTTC. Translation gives CASNLAQETQYF.

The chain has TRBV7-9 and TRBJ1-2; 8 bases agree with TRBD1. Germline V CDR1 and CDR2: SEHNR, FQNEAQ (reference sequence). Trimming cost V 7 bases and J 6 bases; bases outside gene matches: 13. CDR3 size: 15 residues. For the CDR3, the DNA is TGTGCCAGCAAGGGGAGGACAGGGAAAAGCGATGGCTACACCTTC. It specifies CASKGRTGKSDGYTF.

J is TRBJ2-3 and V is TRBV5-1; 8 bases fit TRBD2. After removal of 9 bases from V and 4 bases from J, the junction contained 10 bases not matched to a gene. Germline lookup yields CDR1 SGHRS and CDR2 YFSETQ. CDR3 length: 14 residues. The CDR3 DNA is TGCGCCACCCGCCGCGCGGGAGGCCCAGATACGCAGTATTTT. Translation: CATRRAGGPDTQYF.

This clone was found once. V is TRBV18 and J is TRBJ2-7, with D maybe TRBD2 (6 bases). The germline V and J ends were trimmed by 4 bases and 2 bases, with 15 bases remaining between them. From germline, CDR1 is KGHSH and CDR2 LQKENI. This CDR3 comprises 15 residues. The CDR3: CASSQSASVTYEQYF. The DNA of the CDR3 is TGTGCCAGCTCACAATCGGCTAGCGTCACCTACGAGCAGTACTTC.

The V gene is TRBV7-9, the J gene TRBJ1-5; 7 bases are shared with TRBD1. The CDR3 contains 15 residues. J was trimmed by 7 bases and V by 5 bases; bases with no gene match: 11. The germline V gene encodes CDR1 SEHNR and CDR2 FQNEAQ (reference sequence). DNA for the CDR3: TGTGCCAGCAGCCTTACAGGGGAACTCGGCCAGCCCCAGCATTTT. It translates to CASSLTGELGQPQHF.

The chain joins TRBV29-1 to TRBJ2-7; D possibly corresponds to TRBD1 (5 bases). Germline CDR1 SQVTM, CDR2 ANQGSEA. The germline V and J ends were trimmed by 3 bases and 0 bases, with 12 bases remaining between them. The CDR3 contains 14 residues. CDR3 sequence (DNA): TGCAGCGTTGAGGGGCTCGAAAACTCCTACGAGCAGTACTTC. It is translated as CSVEGLENSYEQYF.

Written as DNA, the CDR3 is TGTGCCAGCAGCCGTTCAGGGGCCATCTCCTATAATTCACCCCTCCACTTT. Translated: CASSRSGAISYNSPLHF. The rearrangement joins TRBV7-6 to TRBJ1-6; a weak D match, TRBD1 (6 bases). There are 17 residues in the CDR3. Trimming removed 5 bases from V and 0 bases from J, with 14 bases in between. Germline V gene lookup returns CDR1 SGHVS and CDR2 FNYEAQ.

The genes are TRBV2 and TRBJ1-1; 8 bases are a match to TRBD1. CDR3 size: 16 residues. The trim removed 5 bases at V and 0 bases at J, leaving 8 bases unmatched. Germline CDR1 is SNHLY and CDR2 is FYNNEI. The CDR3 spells CASSTGGGLMNTEAFF. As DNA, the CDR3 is TGTGCCAGCAGTACAGGGGGAGGACTCATGAACACTGAAGCTTTCTTT.

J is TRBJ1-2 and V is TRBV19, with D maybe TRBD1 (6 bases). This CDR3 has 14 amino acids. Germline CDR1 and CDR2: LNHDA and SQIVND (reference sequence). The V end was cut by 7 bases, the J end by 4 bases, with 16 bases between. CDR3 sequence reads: CASTTGTTFYGYTF. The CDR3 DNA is TGTGCCAGTACCACTGGGACAACCTTCTATGGCTACACCTTC.

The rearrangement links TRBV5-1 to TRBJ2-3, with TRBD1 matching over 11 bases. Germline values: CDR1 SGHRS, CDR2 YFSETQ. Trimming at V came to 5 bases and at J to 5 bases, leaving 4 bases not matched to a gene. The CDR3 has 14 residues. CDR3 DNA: TGCGCCAGCAGGCGGACAGGGGGCGAAGATACGCAGTATTTT. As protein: CASRRTGGEDTQYF. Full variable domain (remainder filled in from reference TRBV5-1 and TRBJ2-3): KAGVTQTPRYLIKTRGQQVTLSCSPISGHRSVSWYQQTPGQGLQFLFEYFSETQRNKGNFPGRFSGRQFSNSRSEMNVSTLELGDSALYLCASRRTGGEDTQYFGPGTRLTVL.